A selection of T cell receptor beta chains follows, all from one sample in a study of blood T cell repertoires in COVID-19. This table comes from immunoSEQ multiplex PCR, and its TCRdb copy is limited to in-frame clones, with some not included. The sample has roughly 43,000 clones; 82% are singletons. Source material: peripheral blood. These receptors were taken from a woman between 70 and 85 years old with acute or convalescent COVID-19. CDR3s include the opening cysteine and the closing phenylalanine or tryptophan. Each record gives: J gene, V gene, CDR3 protein.

TRBJ2-5 TRBV19 CASLDRGRSETQYF
TRBJ2-1 TRBV4-1 CASSQGLTGGPRNEQFF
TRBJ2-7 TRBV11-2 CASSWGGIYEQYF
TRBJ2-4 TRBV27 CASGPGTEKNIQYF
TRBJ2-1 TRBV5-1 CASSLTGGPYNEQFF
TRBJ2-3 TRBV7-9 CASSSSLADTQYF
TRBJ2-7 TRBV7-2 CASSLGPTSGTPGLYEQYF
TRBJ1-6 TRBV3-1/TRBV3-2 CASSQRQGVSPLHF
TRBJ2-6 TRBV5-1 CASTGSSRSGANVLTF
TRBJ2-1 TRBV7-2 CASSLVSLDRWGDEQFF
TRBJ1-3 TRBV18 CASSPRSQGFSGNTIYF
TRBJ1-2 TRBV4-3 CASSQDLLRGGANYGYTF
TRBJ2-7 TRBV19 CASRVSASRGEQYF
TRBJ2-5 TRBV29-1 CSVPKDSGKETQYF
TRBJ2-1 TRBV6-5 CASCKDRVSTNEQFF
TRBJ2-7 TRBV7-6 CASSLLGGSDHEQYF